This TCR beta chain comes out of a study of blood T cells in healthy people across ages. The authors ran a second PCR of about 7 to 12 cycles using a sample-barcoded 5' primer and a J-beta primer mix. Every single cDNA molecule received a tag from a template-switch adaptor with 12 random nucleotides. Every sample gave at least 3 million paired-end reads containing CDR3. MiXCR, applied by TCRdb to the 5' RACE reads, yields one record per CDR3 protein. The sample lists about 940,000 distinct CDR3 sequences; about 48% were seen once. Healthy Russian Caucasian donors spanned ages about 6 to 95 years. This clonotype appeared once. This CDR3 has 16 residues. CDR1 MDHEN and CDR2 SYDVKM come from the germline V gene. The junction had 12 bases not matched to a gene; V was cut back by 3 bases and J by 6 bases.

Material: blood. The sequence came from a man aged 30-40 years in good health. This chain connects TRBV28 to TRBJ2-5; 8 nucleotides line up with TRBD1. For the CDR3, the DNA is TGTGCCAGCAGTTTCCCGGGACAGGCTACAGGCAAGACCCAGTACTTC. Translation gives CASSFPGQATGKTQYF.